This is a list of T cell receptor beta chains from one sample in a study of CD8 T cells in ankylosing spondylitis. TCRdb itself ran the 5' RACE reads through MiXCR, one entry per CDR3 protein. The table has 200,000 or so distinct CDR3 sequences, about 20% seen once. Sequencing was done on a sample of blood, either unsorted or a sorted T cell fraction (not recorded which). These receptors were collected from a male donor aged 10 to 30 with ankylosing spondylitis or in good health (not recorded which). The CDR3 runs from the conserved cysteine through the conserved F or W. Each record gives: V gene, CDR3 length, J gene, clone size, D gene, CDR3 DNA, CDR3 protein. A D gene is named only where the DNA matches it firmly. Size tells how often a clone was seen (once, few, many) or the class of an expanded clone, and some rows leave it out.

V: TRBV6-1; length: 14; J: TRBJ1-5; size: many; D: TRBD1; DNA: TGTGCCAGCCACGAGACAGGGAGAAATCAGCCCCAGCATTTT; CDR3: CASHETGRNQPQHF
V: TRBV28; length: 12; J: TRBJ2-7; size: many; D: TRBD1; DNA: TGTGCCAGCAGCCGGACAGGGTTCGAGCAGTACTTC; CDR3: CASSRTGFEQYF
V: TRBV29-1; length: 11; J: TRBJ2-1; size: .; D: .; DNA: TGCAGCGTCACGATTAACAATGAGCAGTTCTTC; CDR3: CSVTINNEQFF
V: TRBV5-1; length: 16; J: TRBJ2-3; size: many; D: .; DNA: TGCGCCAGCAGCGGCCAACAAGGGGAGGTGACAGATACGCAGTATTTT; CDR3: CASSGQQGEVTDTQYF
V: TRBV7-8; length: 14; J: TRBJ2-7; size: many; D: TRBD2; DNA: TGTGCCAGCAGCACTGGGTCTAGCGGTTACGAGCAGTACTTC; CDR3: CASSTGSSGYEQYF
V: TRBV10-3; length: 15; J: TRBJ2-2; size: many; D: TRBD2; DNA: TGTGCCATCAGAGTAGGGGCTAGCGGCACCGGGGAGCTGTTTTTT; CDR3: CAIRVGASGTGELFF
V: TRBV7-9; length: 19; J: TRBJ2-2; size: many; D: .; DNA: TGTGCCAGCAGCTTAAAAGTCATTTGGTCCCCCGGTACCACCGGGGAGCTGTTTTTT; CDR3: CASSLKVIWSPGTTGELFF
V: TRBV12-3/TRBV12-4; length: 14; J: TRBJ2-5; size: many; D: .; DNA: TGTGCCAGCTCAAAGCGGGCTAGGGGAGAGACCCAGTACTTC; CDR3: CASSKRARGETQYF
V: TRBV6-2/TRBV6-3; length: 12; J: TRBJ2-7; size: many; D: TRBD1; DNA: TGTGCCAGCAGACAGGGGTCGGGCGAGCAGTACTTC; CDR3: CASRQGSGEQYF
V: TRBV5-4; length: 14; J: TRBJ2-7; size: many; D: TRBD1; DNA: TGTGCCAGCAGCCCAGGACAGGGTTCCTACGAGCAGTACTTC; CDR3: CASSPGQGSYEQYF
V: TRBV7-9; length: 17; J: TRBJ2-1; size: many; D: .; DNA: TGTGCCAGCAGCTTGCGGGACCAAAGCCCTTCCTACAATGAGCAGTTCTTC; CDR3: CASSLRDQSPSYNEQFF
V: TRBV4-1; length: 17; J: TRBJ1-6; size: many; D: TRBD1; DNA: TGCGCCAGCAGCCCAAGCCCGGGACAGAAGAGGAATTCACCCCTCCACTTT; CDR3: CASSPSPGQKRNSPLHF
V: TRBV7-6; length: 14; J: TRBJ2-3; size: many; D: .; DNA: TGTGCCAGCAGGCCCGTGGGTGGCACAGATACGCAGTATTTT; CDR3: CASRPVGGTDTQYF
V: TRBV7-2; length: 16; J: TRBJ2-3; size: .; D: .; DNA: TGTGCCAGCAGCTTATCCCTTACACGAGGACGGACAATCCAAAATTTT; CDR3: CASSLSLTRGRTIQNF
V: TRBV5-5; length: 15; J: TRBJ1-1; size: many; D: .; DNA: TGTGCCAGCAGCCCCCAACCCACAGGGCTCACTGAAGCTTTCTTT; CDR3: CASSPQPTGLTEAFF
V: TRBV6-5; length: 13; J: TRBJ2-1; size: many; D: TRBD1; DNA: TGTGCCGCCCGGCGGGCAGGGGGCAATGAGCAGTTCTTC; CDR3: CAARRAGGNEQFF
V: TRBV7-3; length: 13; J: TRBJ1-1; size: few; D: .; DNA: TGTGCCAGCAGCGTCGACGTGAACACTGAAGCTTTCTTT; CDR3: CASSVDVNTEAFF
V: TRBV7-9; length: 15; J: TRBJ2-1; size: .; D: .; DNA: TGTGCCAGCAGCCATTTTGACTACCGCGTCAATGAGCAGTTCTTC; CDR3: CASSHFDYRVNEQFF
V: TRBV20-1; length: 14; J: TRBJ1-5; size: many; D: TRBD1; DNA: TGCAGTGCTCGGGATCAGGGGGGCGGGCAGCCCCAGCATTTT; CDR3: CSARDQGGGQPQHF
V: TRBV6-5; length: 15; J: TRBJ2-3; size: many; D: .; DNA: TGTGCCAGCAGTTACACCCCGGGGAGCCCAGGGACGCAGTATTTT; CDR3: CASSYTPGSPGTQYF
V: TRBV12-3/TRBV12-4; length: 14; J: TRBJ2-7; size: .; D: TRBD2; DNA: TGTGCCAGCAGTCTTAGCGGGAGGTCCTACGAGCAGTACTTC; CDR3: CASSLSGRSYEQYF
V: TRBV12-3/TRBV12-4; length: 13; J: TRBJ2-5; size: once; D: .; DNA: TGTGCCAGCAGTTTAAGGGGTCAAGGGACCCAGTACTTC; CDR3: CASSLRGQGTQYF
V: TRBV7-6; length: 15; J: TRBJ2-3; size: many; D: TRBD2; DNA: TGTGCCAGCGGCTTCTCCCCTAGCGGGCGGGATACGCAGTATTTT; CDR3: CASGFSPSGRDTQYF
V: TRBV27; length: 15; J: TRBJ2-1; size: many; D: TRBD2; DNA: TGTGCCAGCAGCCCGGGACTAGCGGGAGTAATGGAGCAGTTCTTC; CDR3: CASSPGLAGVMEQFF
V: TRBV7-9; length: 12; J: TRBJ2-1; size: many; D: .; DNA: TGTGCCAGCAGCTTAACCTACGGTGAGCAGTTCTTC; CDR3: CASSLTYGEQFF
V: TRBV7-6; length: 14; J: TRBJ2-5; size: .; D: TRBD2; DNA: TGTGCCAGCAGCCCACTAGCGCTCCAAGAGACCCAGTACTTC; CDR3: CASSPLALQETQYF
V: TRBV18; length: 13; J: TRBJ2-5; size: .; D: .; DNA: TGTGCCAGCTCACCACTCTCGCGGGACGCCGCCTACTTC; CDR3: CASSPLSRDAAYF
V: TRBV30; length: 15; J: TRBJ2-1; size: .; D: .; DNA: TGTGCCTGGAGCGTCCGGGTCCCCTCCTACAATGAGCAGTTCTTC; CDR3: CAWSVRVPSYNEQFF
V: TRBV7-2; length: 17; J: TRBJ2-3; size: many; D: .; DNA: TGTGCCAGCAGCTTAGGGGCCGGCGGGACCCTCACAGATACGCAGTATTTT; CDR3: CASSLGAGGTLTDTQYF
V: TRBV5-1; length: 16; J: TRBJ2-1; size: many; D: TRBD2; DNA: TGCGCCAGCAGCCCCTCCACCGGGAGGGCCCACAATGAGCAGTTCTTC; CDR3: CASSPSTGRAHNEQFF
V: TRBV6-2/TRBV6-3; length: 16; J: TRBJ1-2; size: many; D: TRBD1; DNA: TGTGCCAGCAGTTTGCACGGACAGGGCAATCGCTATGGCTACACCTTC; CDR3: CASSLHGQGNRYGYTF
V: TRBV3-1; length: 17; J: TRBJ2-5; size: many; D: TRBD2; DNA: TGTGCCAGCAGCCACTTGTTATTAGCGGGAGGGCAAGAGACCCAGTACTTC; CDR3: CASSHLLLAGGQETQYF
V: TRBV7-9; length: 14; J: TRBJ1-1; size: .; D: .; DNA: TGTGCCAGCAGCCAGGGACTGATGAACACTGAAGCTTTCTTT; CDR3: CASSQGLMNTEAFF
V: TRBV12-3/TRBV12-4; length: 12; J: TRBJ2-5; size: many; D: .; DNA: TGTGCCAGCAGTTTGGTTTGGGAGACCCAGTACTTC; CDR3: CASSLVWETQYF
V: TRBV18; length: 16; J: TRBJ2-4; size: .; D: .; DNA: TGTGCCAGCTCACCCCAGGACACCGGAGCCAAAAACATTCAGTACTTC; CDR3: CASSPQDTGAKNIQYF
V: TRBV9; length: 12; J: TRBJ2-3; size: .; D: TRBD1; DNA: TGTGCCAGCAGCGTGACAGGGGGCGCGCAGTATTTT; CDR3: CASSVTGGAQYF
V: TRBV20-1; length: 17; J: TRBJ2-3; size: many; D: TRBD2; DNA: TGCAGTGCTCATACTAGCGGGAGTTTCATTGCAACAGATACGCAGTATTTT; CDR3: CSAHTSGSFIATDTQYF
V: TRBV7-9; length: 13; J: TRBJ1-1; size: .; D: .; DNA: TGTGCCAGCACGTCAGGCCAGAACACTGAAGCTTTCTTT; CDR3: CASTSGQNTEAFF
V: TRBV29-1; length: 15; J: TRBJ2-1; size: many; D: .; DNA: TGCAGCGTTGAAGCCCGGGACAACTCCTACAATGAGCAGTTCTTC; CDR3: CSVEARDNSYNEQFF
V: TRBV4-1; length: 15; J: TRBJ1-3; size: many; D: .; DNA: TGCGCCAGCAGCCAACGGGGCAGTTCTGGAAACACCATATATTTT; CDR3: CASSQRGSSGNTIYF
V: TRBV6-2/TRBV6-3; length: 17; J: TRBJ2-5; size: .; D: TRBD2; DNA: TGTGCCAGCAGTTACTCTACAAGCGGGAGGGCCGTGAAGACCCAGTACTTC; CDR3: CASSYSTSGRAVKTQYF
V: TRBV7-9; length: 12; J: TRBJ2-6; size: many; D: .; DNA: TGTGCCAGCAGCTTATCTGGGGAGGACCTGACTTTC; CDR3: CASSLSGEDLTF
V: TRBV29-1; length: 14; J: TRBJ2-5; size: .; D: TRBD2; DNA: TGCAGCGTTTCTTTAGCGGGAGCCCAAGAGACCCAGTACTTC; CDR3: CSVSLAGAQETQYF